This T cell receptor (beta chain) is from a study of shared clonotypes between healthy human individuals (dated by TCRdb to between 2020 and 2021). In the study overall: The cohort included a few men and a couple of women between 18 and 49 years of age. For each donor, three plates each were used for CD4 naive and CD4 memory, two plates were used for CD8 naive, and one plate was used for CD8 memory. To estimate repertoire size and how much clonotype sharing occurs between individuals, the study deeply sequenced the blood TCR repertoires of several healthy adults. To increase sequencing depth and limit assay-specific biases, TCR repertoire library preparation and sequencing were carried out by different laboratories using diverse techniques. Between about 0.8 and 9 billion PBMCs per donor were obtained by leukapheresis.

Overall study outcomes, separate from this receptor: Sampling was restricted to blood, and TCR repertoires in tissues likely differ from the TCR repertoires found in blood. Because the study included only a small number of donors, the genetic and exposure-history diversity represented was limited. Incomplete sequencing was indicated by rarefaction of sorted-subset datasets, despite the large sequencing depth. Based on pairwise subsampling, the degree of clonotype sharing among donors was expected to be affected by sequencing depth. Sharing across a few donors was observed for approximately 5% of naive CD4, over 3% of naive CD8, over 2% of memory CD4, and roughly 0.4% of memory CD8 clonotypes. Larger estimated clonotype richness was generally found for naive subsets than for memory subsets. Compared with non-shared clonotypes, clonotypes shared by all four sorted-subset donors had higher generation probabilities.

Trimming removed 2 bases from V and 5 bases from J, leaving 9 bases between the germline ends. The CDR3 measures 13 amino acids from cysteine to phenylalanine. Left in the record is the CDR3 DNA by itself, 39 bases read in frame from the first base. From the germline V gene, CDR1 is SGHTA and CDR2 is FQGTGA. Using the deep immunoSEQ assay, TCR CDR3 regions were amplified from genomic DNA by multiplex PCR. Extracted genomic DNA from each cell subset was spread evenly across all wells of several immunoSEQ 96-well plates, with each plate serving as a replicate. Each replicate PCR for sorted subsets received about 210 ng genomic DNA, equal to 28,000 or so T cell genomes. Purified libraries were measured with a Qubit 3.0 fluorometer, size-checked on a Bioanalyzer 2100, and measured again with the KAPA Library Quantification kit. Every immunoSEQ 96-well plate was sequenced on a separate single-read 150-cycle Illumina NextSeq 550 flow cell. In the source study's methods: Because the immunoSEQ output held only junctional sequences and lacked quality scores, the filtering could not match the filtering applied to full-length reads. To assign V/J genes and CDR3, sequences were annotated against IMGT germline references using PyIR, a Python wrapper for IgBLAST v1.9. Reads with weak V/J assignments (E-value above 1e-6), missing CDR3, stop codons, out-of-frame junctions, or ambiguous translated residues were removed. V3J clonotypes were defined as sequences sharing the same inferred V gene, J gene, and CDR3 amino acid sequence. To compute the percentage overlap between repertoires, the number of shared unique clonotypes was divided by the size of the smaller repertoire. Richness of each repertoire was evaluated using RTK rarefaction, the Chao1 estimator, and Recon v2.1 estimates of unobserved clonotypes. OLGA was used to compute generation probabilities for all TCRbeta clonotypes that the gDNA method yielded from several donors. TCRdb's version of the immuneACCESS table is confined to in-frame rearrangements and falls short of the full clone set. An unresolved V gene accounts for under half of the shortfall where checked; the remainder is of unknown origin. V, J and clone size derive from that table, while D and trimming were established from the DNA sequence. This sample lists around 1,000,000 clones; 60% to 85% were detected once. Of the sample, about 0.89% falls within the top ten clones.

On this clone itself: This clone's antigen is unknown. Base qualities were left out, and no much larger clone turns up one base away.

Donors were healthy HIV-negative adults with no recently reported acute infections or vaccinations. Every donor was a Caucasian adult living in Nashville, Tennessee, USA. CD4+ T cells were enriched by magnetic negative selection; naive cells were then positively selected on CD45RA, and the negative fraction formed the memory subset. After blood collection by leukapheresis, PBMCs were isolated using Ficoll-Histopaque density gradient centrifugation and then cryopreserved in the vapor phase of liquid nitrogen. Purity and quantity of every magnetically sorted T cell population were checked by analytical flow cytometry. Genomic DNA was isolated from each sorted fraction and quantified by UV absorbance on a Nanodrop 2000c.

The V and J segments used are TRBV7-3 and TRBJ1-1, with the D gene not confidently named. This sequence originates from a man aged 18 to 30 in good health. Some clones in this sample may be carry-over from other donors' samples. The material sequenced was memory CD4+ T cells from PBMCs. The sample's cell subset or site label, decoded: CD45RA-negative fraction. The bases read TGTGCCAGCAGCTTATATCACGGAACTGAAGCTTTCTTT. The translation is CASSLYHGTEAFF.